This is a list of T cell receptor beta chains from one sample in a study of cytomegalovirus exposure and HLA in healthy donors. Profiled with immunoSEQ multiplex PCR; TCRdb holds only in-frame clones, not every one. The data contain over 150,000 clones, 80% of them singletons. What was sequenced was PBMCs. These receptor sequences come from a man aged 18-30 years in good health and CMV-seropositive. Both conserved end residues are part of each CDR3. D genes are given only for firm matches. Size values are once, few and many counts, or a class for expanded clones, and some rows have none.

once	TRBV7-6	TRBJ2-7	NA	TGTGCCAGCAGCCTAGGAGGGCCGGACGAGCAGTACTTC	CASSLGGPDEQYF
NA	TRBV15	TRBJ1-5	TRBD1	TGTGCCACCAGCACCCTCAACAGGGGGTCTCAGCCCCAGCATTTT	CATSTLNRGSQPQHF
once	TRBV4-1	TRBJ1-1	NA	TGCGCCAGCAGCCGGGGCGACGGTATGAACACTGAAGCTTTCTTT	CASSRGDGMNTEAFF
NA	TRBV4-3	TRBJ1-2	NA	TGCGCCAGCAGCCAAGATCAGGGGCCTAACTATGGCTACACCTTC	CASSQDQGPNYGYTF
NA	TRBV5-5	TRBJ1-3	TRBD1	TGTGCCAGCAGCTTGGAGGCGGGGACAGGGACTTTTGCTGGAAACACCATATATTTT	CASSLEAGTGTFAGNTIYF
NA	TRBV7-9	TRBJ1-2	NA	TGTGCCAGCAGCTTAGGGGACAACAATGGCTACACCTTC	CASSLGDNNGYTF
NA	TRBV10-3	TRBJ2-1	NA	TGTGCCATCAGACGGGGTAAGGAAGATGAGCAGTTCTTC	CAIRRGKEDEQFF
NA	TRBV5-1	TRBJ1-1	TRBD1	TGCGCCAGCAGCCCGGGACAGGGAATCACTGAAGCTTTCTTT	CASSPGQGITEAFF
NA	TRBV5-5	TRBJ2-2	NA	TGTGCCAGCAGCTTAGCTAGTAACACCGGGGAGCTGTTTTTT	CASSLASNTGELFF
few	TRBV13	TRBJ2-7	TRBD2	TGTGCCAGCAGCGAAGGCTCTAGCGGGGACTACGAGCAGTACTTC	CASSEGSSGDYEQYF
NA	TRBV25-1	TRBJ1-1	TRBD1	TGTGCCAGCAGACAGGGGGTAATGGAAGCTTTCTTT	CASRQGVMEAFF
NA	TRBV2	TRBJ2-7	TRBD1	TGTGCCAGCAGTGATAGGACAGGGAAATACGAGCAGTACTTC	CASSDRTGKYEQYF
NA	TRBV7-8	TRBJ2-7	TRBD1	TGTGCCAGCAGCAGAGGACAGGGGGGGGCCTACGAGCAGTACTTC	CASSRGQGGAYEQYF
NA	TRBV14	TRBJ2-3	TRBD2	TGTGCCAGCAGCCAAGACTATGGGACTACATTTAGGGTGCAGTATTTT	CASSQDYGTTFRVQYF
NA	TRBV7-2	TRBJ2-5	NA	TGTGCCAGCAGTTCCAACGGGGGGCCGGGGGAGACCCAGTACTTC	CASSSNGGPGETQYF
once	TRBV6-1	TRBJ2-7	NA	TGTGCCAGCAACAGGGGGGGGTCCTACGAGCAGTACTTC	CASNRGGSYEQYF
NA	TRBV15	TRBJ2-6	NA	TGTGCCACCAGCTCTCCTAGGGGCTCTGGGGCCAACGTCCTGACTTTC	CATSSPRGSGANVLTF
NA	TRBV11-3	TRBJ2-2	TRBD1	TGTGCCAGCAGCCGGACCTCCGGGACAGGGAGGAACGGGGAGCTGTTTTTT	CASSRTSGTGRNGELFF
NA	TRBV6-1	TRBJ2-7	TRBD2	TGTGCCACGTGGACTAGCGGGACCTACGAGCAGTACTTC	CATWTSGTYEQYF
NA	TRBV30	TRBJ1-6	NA	TGTGCCTGGAGTTTCAGTGATTCACCCCTCCACTTT	CAWSFSDSPLHF
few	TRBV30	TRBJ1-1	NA	TGTGCCTGGAGTGACATATCAGCGGGGAACACTGAAGCTTTCTTT	CAWSDISAGNTEAFF
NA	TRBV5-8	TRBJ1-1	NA	TGTGCCAGCAGCTTGGTCGGGGGGCAGTGGCGGGACACTGAAGCTTTCTTT	CASSLVGGQWRDTEAFF
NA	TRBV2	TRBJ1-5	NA	TGTGCCAGCAGTGGCCAGGCCAGGGGTCAGCCCCAGCATTTT	CASSGQARGQPQHF
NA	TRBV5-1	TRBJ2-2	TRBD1	TGCGCCAGCAGCCCTGGACAGGGGTTGACCGGGGAGCTGTTTTTT	CASSPGQGLTGELFF
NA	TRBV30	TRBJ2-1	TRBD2	TGTGCCTGGAGTTATTGGCGGGAGCTTGGGGGTGAGCAGTTCTTC	CAWSYWRELGGEQFF
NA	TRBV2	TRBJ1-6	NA	TGTGCCAGCCGTGACCGGGGGGGCAATTCACCCCTCCACTTT	CASRDRGGNSPLHF
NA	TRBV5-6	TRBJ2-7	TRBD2	TGTGCCAGCAGCCGTCGGGCTAGCGGAGGGATCTCCTACGAGCAGTACTTC	CASSRRASGGISYEQYF
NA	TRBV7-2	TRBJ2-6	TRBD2	TGTGCCAGCAGCTTAGTTTCGGGGGGCTCTGGGGCCAACGTCCTGACTTTC	CASSLVSGGSGANVLTF
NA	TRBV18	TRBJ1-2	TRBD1	TGTGCCAGCTCACCACCGGACAGGGGGTTCTATGGCTACACCTTC	CASSPPDRGFYGYTF
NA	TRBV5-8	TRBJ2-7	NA	TGTGCCAGCAGCCTGGGGGGGCTCAACTTCTACGAGCAGTACTTC	CASSLGGLNFYEQYF
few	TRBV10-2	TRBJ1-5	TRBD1	TGCGCCACCGGACAGGGGGCGCGATATAGCAATCAGCCCCAGCATTTT	CATGQGARYSNQPQHF
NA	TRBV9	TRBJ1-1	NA	TGTGCCAGCAGCGTGGGGGGGAGAATGAACACTGAAGCTTTCTTT	CASSVGGRMNTEAFF
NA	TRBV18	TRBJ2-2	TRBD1	TGTGCCAGCTCACCCGGACAGGGGTGGTTGAGCACCGGGGAGCTGTTTTTT	CASSPGQGWLSTGELFF
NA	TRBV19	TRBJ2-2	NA	TGTGCCAGTAGTCCAGGTTCGGGACTTTTCACCGGGGAGCTGTTTTTT	CASSPGSGLFTGELFF
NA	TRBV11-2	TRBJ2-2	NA	TGTGCCAGCAGCTTAAGGCTCGACAGGACGAACACCGGGGAGCTGTTTTTT	CASSLRLDRTNTGELFF
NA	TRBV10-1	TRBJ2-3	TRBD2	TGCGCCAGCAGTGAGTCGGTGACTAGCGGGAGGGATGGAGATACGCAGTATTTT	CASSESVTSGRDGDTQYF
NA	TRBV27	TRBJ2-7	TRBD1	TGTGCCAGCAGTTTATCCGGACAGGGCCTTTATTTGGAGCAGTACTTC	CASSLSGQGLYLEQYF
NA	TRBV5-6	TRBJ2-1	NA	TGTGCCAGCAGTTATACAGTCAATGAGCAGTTCTTC	CASSYTVNEQFF
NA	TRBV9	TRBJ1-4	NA	TGTGCCAGCAGTACAGGGTCCAATGAAAAACTGTTTTTT	CASSTGSNEKLFF
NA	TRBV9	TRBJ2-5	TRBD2	TGTGCCAGCAGCGTAGGAGTTGGGGCGGGGGGGTGGGAGACCCAGTACTTC	CASSVGVGAGGWETQYF
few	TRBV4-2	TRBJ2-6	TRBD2	TGTGCCAGCAGCCAACCCACTAGCGGGGGTGGGGCCAACGTCCTGACTTTC	CASSQPTSGGGANVLTF
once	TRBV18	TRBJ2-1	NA	TGTGCCAGCTCACCCTCTTCCTACAATGAGCAGTTCTTC	CASSPSSYNEQFF
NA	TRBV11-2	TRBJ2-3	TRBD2	TGTGCCAGCAGCCCAGGACTAGCTCGCACAGATACGCAGTATTTT	CASSPGLARTDTQYF
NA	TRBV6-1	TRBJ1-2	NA	TGTGCCAGCAGCCCTCAGCAGGGGAGCTACACCTTC	CASSPQQGSYTF
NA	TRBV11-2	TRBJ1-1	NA	TGTGCCAGCAGCTTAGGAGGGATGAACACTGAAGCTTTCTTT	CASSLGGMNTEAFF
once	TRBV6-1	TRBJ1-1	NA	TGTGCCCTCGACCAGGGGAGGAACACTGAAGCTTTCTTT	CALDQGRNTEAFF
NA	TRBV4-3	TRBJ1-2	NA	TGCGCCAGCAGCCAAGATCGCGGGGAAGGGGATGGCTACACCTTC	CASSQDRGEGDGYTF
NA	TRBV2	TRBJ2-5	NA	TGTGCCAGCAGTGCGTATTACAAGGAGACGGGAGAAGAGACCCAGTACTTC	CASSAYYKETGEETQYF
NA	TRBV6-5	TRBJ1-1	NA	TGTGCCAGCAGATCCCAGGTCGACACTGAAGCTTTCTTT	CASRSQVDTEAFF
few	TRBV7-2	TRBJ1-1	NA	TGTGCCAGCAGTCCACCGAGCACTGAAGCTTTCTTT	CASSPPSTEAFF
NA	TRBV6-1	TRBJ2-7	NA	TGTGCCAGCAGTGAACCGGGGAACTCCTACGAGCAGTACTTC	CASSEPGNSYEQYF
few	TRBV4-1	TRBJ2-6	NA	TGCGCCAGCAGCCGCGGAGGGATCGCTGGGGCCAACGGCCTGACTTTC	CASSRGGIAGANGLTF
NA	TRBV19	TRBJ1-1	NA	TGTGCCAGTAAGGTCAGGGCCTCTCCTGAAGCTTTCTTT	CASKVRASPEAFF
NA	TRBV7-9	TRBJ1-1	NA	TGTGCCAGCAGCTTAGAGCCAGGAGGTTACACTGAAGCTTTCTTT	CASSLEPGGYTEAFF
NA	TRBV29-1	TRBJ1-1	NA	TGCAGCGTTTCCCTCAGACTGGAGAACACTGAAGCTTTCTTT	CSVSLRLENTEAFF
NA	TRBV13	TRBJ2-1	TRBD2	TGTGCCAGCAGCTTAAGCGGGAGAAATGAGCAGTTCTTC	CASSLSGRNEQFF
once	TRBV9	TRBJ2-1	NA	TGTGCCAGCAGCGTATACGAGTTCGGGGAGCAGTTCTTC	CASSVYEFGEQFF
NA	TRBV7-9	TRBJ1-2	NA	TGTGCCAGCAGCTACGGGGATAACTATGGCTACACCTTC	CASSYGDNYGYTF
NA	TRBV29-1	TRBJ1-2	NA	TGCAGCGTTGAAAAGGGGCAGGGCGCACCCTATGGCTACACCTTC	CSVEKGQGAPYGYTF